Shown below are 25 T cell receptor beta chains from a single sample sequenced in a study of blood T cell repertoires in COVID-19. Assay: immunoSEQ multiplex PCR; the TCRdb copy retains only in-frame clones and omits some. The table has some 260,000 clones, roughly 87% seen once. The sample taken for sequencing was PBMCs or T cells enriched from blood (not recorded which). The receptor source for this set is a woman aged 25 to 39 with acute COVID-19.

The sample holds a few counts of this clone. The gene calls are TRBV10-3 and TRBJ1-4; 9 bases match TRBD1. Trimming cost V 6 bases and J 5 bases; bases outside gene matches: 4. The CDR3 runs 14 residues. CDR1 and CDR2 from the germline V gene are ENHRY and SYGVKD. The CDR3 here is CAISPQGANEKLFF. The DNA for the CDR3 is TGTGCCATCAGCCCACAGGGGGCGAATGAAAAACTGTTTTTT.

The rearrangement uses TRBV4-3 and TRBJ1-5; perhaps TRBD1 as D (5 bases). V lost 4 bases to trimming and J lost 2 bases, with 9 bases between them. CDR1 LGHNA and CDR2 YSLEER come from the germline V gene. CDR3 length: 14 residues. The CDR3 DNA sequence: TGCGCCAGCAGCCTCACCAGGGGCAATCAGCCCCAGCATTTT. Its protein product is CASSLTRGNQPQHF.

The V gene is TRBV20-1, the J gene TRBJ2-5, with a tentative D call TRBD1 (5 bases). Trimming took off 3 bases at V and 2 bases at J, with 7 bases between the two ends. The CDR3 spans 12 residues. Looked up from germline, CDR1 is DFQATT and CDR2 is SNEGSKA (reference sequence). The CDR3 region is CSASQGQETQYF. The CDR3 nucleotides are TGCAGTGCTAGTCAGGGTCAAGAGACCCAGTACTTC.

This chain connects TRBV10-3 to TRBJ1-4; 9 nucleotides match TRBD1. Trimming at V came to 1 base and at J to 8 bases, leaving 5 bases not matched to a gene. The CDR3 length is 15 residues. CDR1 is ENHRY, CDR2 SYGVKD, per germline. In DNA form, the CDR3 reads TGTGCCATCAGTGAGTGGGGACAGGGCGAAGAAAAACTGTTTTTT. It codes for CAISEWGQGEEKLFF.

The chain links TRBV5-4 to TRBJ1-2; a weak D match, TRBD1 (5 bases). This CDR3 comprises 13 residues. V was clipped by 4 bases and J by 1 base, with 8 bases between them. Per germline, CDR1 SGHNT and CDR2 YYREEE (reference sequence). Written as DNA, the CDR3 is TGTGCCAGCAGCACCGACAGTAACTATGGCTACACCTTC. The encoded protein is CASSTDSNYGYTF.

The gene calls are TRBV29-1 and TRBJ2-1, with 9 positions matching TRBD1. CDR1 and CDR2 (germline): SQVTM, ANQGSEA. The junction had 12 bases not matched to a gene; V was cut back by 6 bases and J by 9 bases. CDR3 length equals 14 residues. CDR3 sequence (DNA): TGCAGCGTCCAGTTGACAGGGGGAGTGTCTGAGCAGTTCTTC. It translates to CSVQLTGGVSEQFF.

This clone was seen a few times. The chain uses TRBV28 and TRBJ1-2, with 8 bases identical to TRBD1. The CDR3 has 16 residues. J gave up 2 bases and V 3 bases, and 8 bases lay outside the gene matches. The germline CDR1 and CDR2 sequences are MDHEN and SYDVKM. CDR3 protein: CASSFQGTGSNYGYTF. CDR3 in DNA: TGTGCCAGCAGTTTCCAGGGGACAGGATCCAACTATGGCTACACCTTC.

V gene TRBV29-1 combines with J gene TRBJ2-1, with TRBD1 matching over 9 bases. The CDR3 runs to 14 residues. Trimming cost V 2 bases and J 8 bases; bases outside gene matches: 7. Per the germline V gene, CDR1 is SQVTM and CDR2 is ANQGSEA. In DNA, the CDR3 is TGCAGCGTTGAACCGGACAGGGGTATCGATGAGCAGTTCTTC. The encoded protein is CSVEPDRGIDEQFF.

The chain employs TRBV9 and TRBJ2-1, with TRBD2 identical over 10 bases. The CDR3 totals 17 residues. Germline V gene data show CDR1 as SGDLS and CDR2 as YYNGEE. The V gene end was trimmed by 4 bases and the J gene end by 3 bases; junction bases not matched to a gene: 10. The CDR3 is CASSTRSSGSYYNEQFF. In nucleotides, the CDR3 is TGTGCCAGCAGCACCCGATCTAGCGGGAGTTACTACAATGAGCAGTTCTTC.

The J gene is TRBJ1-5, the V gene TRBV30, with D possibly matching TRBD1 (5 bases). The CDR3 spans 13 residues. Germline assignment: CDR1 GTSNPN and CDR2 SVGIG (reference sequence). Trimming pared 5 bases from V and 2 bases from J, leaving 10 bases between. DNA of the CDR3: TGTGCCTGGGGGAGCAGGGGCAATCAGCCCCAGCATTTT. It is translated as CAWGSRGNQPQHF. The full variable domain, rest sourced from reference TRBV30 and TRBJ1-5, is SQTIHQWPATLVQPVGSPLSLECTVEGTSNPNLYWYRQAAGRGLQLLFYSVGIGQISSEVPQNLSASRPQDRQFILSSKKLLLSDSGFYLCAWGSRGNQPQHFGDGTRLSIL.

J is TRBJ2-1 and V is TRBV6-2 or TRBV6-3, with D uncertain. V lost 3 bases, J lost 7 bases, and 7 bases lay in between. The CDR3 length is 12 residues. The germline V gene encodes CDR1 MNHEY and CDR2 SVGEGT. The CDR3 loop reads CASSYLRNEQFF. CDR3 nucleotide sequence: TGTGCCAGCAGTTATCTCAGAAATGAGCAGTTCTTC.

The chain uses TRBV6-1 and TRBJ2-3; TRBD1 is a possible D gene (6 bases). CDR3 length equals 15 residues. Deletions cut 3 bases from V and 5 bases from J, with 15 bases between. Germline loops: CDR1 MNHNS, CDR2 SASEGT. The CDR3 sequence: CASSEASGVIDTQYF. As DNA, the CDR3 is TGTGCCAGCAGTGAGGCCTCAGGGGTTATAGATACGCAGTATTTT.

This clone was seen only a few times. CDR3 sequence reads: CASSQDDVSGRTYEQYF. DNA for the CDR3: TGCGCCAGCAGCCAAGATGACGTGAGCGGGAGGACCTACGAGCAGTACTTC. The rearrangement links TRBV4-1 to TRBJ2-7; 9 bases are shared with TRBD2. The length of the CDR3 is 17 residues. The germline V gene has CDR1 MGHRA and CDR2 YSYEKL. The V gene end was trimmed by 0 bases and the J gene end by 2 bases; junction bases not matched to a gene: 8.

The CDR3 nucleotides read TGTGCCAGTAGTCCGCGTCAGGGGTTCAGCACTGAAGCTTTCTTT. It translates to CASSPRQGFSTEAFF. The rearrangement links TRBV19 to TRBJ1-1; maybe TRBD1 (6 bases). Trimming took 5 bases from V and 4 from J, leaving 17 bases between them. The germline CDR1 and CDR2 sequences are LNHDA and SQIVND (reference sequence). The CDR3 covers 15 residues.

This rearrangement joins TRBV27 to TRBJ1-2; unclear D gene. The CDR3 has 12 residues. Trimming took 5 bases from V and 2 from J, leaving 6 bases between them. Germline loops: CDR1 MNHEY, CDR2 SMNVEV (reference sequence). Here the CDR3 reads CASSTANYGYTF. The CDR3, as DNA: TGTGCCAGCAGTACCGCGAACTATGGCTACACCTTC.

This rearrangement joins TRBV11-3 to TRBJ2-1; 7 nucleotides agree with TRBD1. CDR3 size: 16 residues. The germline V gene has CDR1 SGHNT and CDR2 YENEEA. Losses at the gene ends were 4 bases for V and 2 bases for J; bases not matched to a gene: 8. CDR3 sequence reads: CASSYTGASAYNEQFF. CDR3 bases: TGTGCCAGCAGCTACACAGGGGCATCGGCCTACAATGAGCAGTTCTTC.

The genes are TRBV5-1 and TRBJ2-4; 7 positions match TRBD2. Germline V CDR1 and CDR2: SGHRS, YFSETQ. J was trimmed by 9 bases and V by 3 bases; bases with no gene match: 15. The CDR3 totals 16 residues. CDR3 in amino acids: CASSSTSGAGSGIQYF. CDR3 nucleotides: TGCGCCAGCAGCTCCACTTCGGGAGCGGGGTCGGGCATTCAGTACTTC.

The V gene is TRBV4-1, the J gene TRBJ1-4; unclear D gene. Trimming shortened V by 1 base and J by 7 bases, and 13 bases separated the two germline ends. This CDR3 is 15 amino acids long. CDR1 and CDR2 from the germline V gene are MGHRA and YSYEKL. CDR3 sequence reads: CASSQVFNGLEKLFF. CDR3 DNA sequence: TGCGCCAGCAGCCAAGTCTTTAACGGACTTGAAAAACTGTTTTTT.

The DNA of the CDR3 is TGTGCCATCAGTGAAGCAGGGCGGAACACCATATATTTT. Residues: CAISEAGRNTIYF. This chain links TRBV10-3 with TRBJ1-3; possibly TRBD1 for D (5 bases). V was cut by 3 bases and J by 7 bases, with 10 bases left in between. Germline lookup yields CDR1 ENHRY and CDR2 SYGVKD. The CDR3 is 13 amino acids.

The chain joins TRBV27 to TRBJ1-1; 10 bases are shared with TRBD1. The V gene's germline CDR1 is MNHEY and CDR2 SMNVEV (reference sequence). V lost 1 base and J lost 6; bases outside the gene matches: 11. This CDR3 has 17 residues. The CDR3 DNA sequence: TGTGCCAGCAGTTTATTAACCGGGACAGGGGTCGTGTCTGAAGCTTTCTTT. Encoded protein: CASSLLTGTGVVSEAFF.

The rearrangement links TRBV2 to TRBJ1-5, with 8 bases lining up with TRBD1. With V trimmed by 8 bases and J by 4 bases, 4 bases remained unmatched. In germline, CDR1 is SNHLY, CDR2 FYNNEI. The CDR3 runs 13 residues. CDR3 sequence reads: CASVDRENQPQHF. The CDR3 nucleotides read TGTGCCAGCGTGGACAGGGAGAATCAGCCCCAGCATTTT.

This clone is a singleton in its sample. V usage is TRBV20-1 and J usage is TRBJ2-5; 8 nucleotides match TRBD1. Looked up from germline, CDR1 is DFQATT and CDR2 is SNEGSKA (reference sequence). The CDR3 spans 10 residues. The junction had 5 bases not matched to a gene; V was cut back by 3 bases and J by 14 bases. CDR3 coding DNA: TGCAGTGCTAGGGGGACAGGCGATTACTTC. Its translation: CSARGTGDYF.

The chain employs TRBV3-1 (or the pseudogene TRBV3-2) and TRBJ2-7; D is undetermined. The CDR3 has 14 residues. Germline CDR1 and CDR2: LGHDT and YNNKEL (reference sequence). Trimming removed 6 bases at V and 4 bases at J, with 16 bases between. CDR3 DNA: TGTGCCAGCAGTCACGCCGGCGTCAGGTACGAGCAGTACTTC. Translating gives CASSHAGVRYEQYF.

The chain links TRBV3-1 (or the pseudogene TRBV3-2) to TRBJ2-1, with 13 bases fitting TRBD2. CDR1 is LGHDT, CDR2 YNNKEL, per germline (reference sequence). The CDR3 sequence is 17 residues long. Trimming took 3 bases from V and 1 from J; bases not matched to a gene: 3. CDR3 region: CASSHTTSGGSYNEQFF. CDR3 coding DNA: TGTGCCAGCAGCCACACGACTAGCGGGGGGTCCTACAATGAGCAGTTCTTC.

The chain has TRBV6-5 and TRBJ2-7; TRBD2 is a possible D gene (6 bases). CDR3 length: 15 residues. V gave up 2 bases and J gave up 1 base, with 12 bases separating them. Germline loops: CDR1 MNHEY, CDR2 SVGAGI. This CDR3 is CASSYRGRGSYEQYF. CDR3 DNA sequence: TGTGCCAGCAGTTACCGCGGGCGGGGATCCTACGAGCAGTACTTC.